This T cell receptor beta chain was recorded in a study of blood T cell repertoires in COVID-19. The CDR3 covers 14 residues. CDR1 and CDR2 from the germline V gene are LGHNA and YNFKEQ. V dropped 4 bases and J dropped 5; count of bases not matched to a gene: 3. The table came from immunoSEQ multiplex PCR; TCRdb's copy has only in-frame clones and leaves some out. The sample has 120,000 or so clones, approximately 80% seen once. The V and J genes are TRBV4-2 and TRBJ2-3, with 10 bases that match TRBD1. This receptor was identified in a man aged 50 to 60 with acute or convalescent COVID-19. Sequences were obtained from peripheral blood. The CDR3 reads CASSRGTGEDTQYF. DNA of the CDR3: TGTGCCAGCAGCCGCGGGACAGGGGAAGATACGCAGTATTTT.